This T cell receptor beta chain stems from a study of cytomegalovirus exposure and HLA in healthy donors. General study points: The study labeled more than 150 TCR beta chains cytomegalovirus-associated. Usually a TCR sequence was rare, but some public TCRs were found in many donors. According to an earlier analysis, most TCR beta V segments yielded productive rearrangements about 90% or about 30% of the time.

It was with 60 Vbeta and 13 Jbeta primers that the PCR ran. The repertoire was sequenced with immunoSEQ multiplex PCR; TCRdb's copy has only in-frame clones and lacks some. The table includes 190,000 or so clones, around 86% detected once. CDR1 is WSHSY, CDR2 SAAADI, per germline. This CDR3 is built from 17 residues. V dropped 5 bases and J dropped 5; count of bases not matched to a gene: 8. This clone has only one observation. Its antigen is unknown. When sampled, the donors appeared nominally healthy, though they likely had unrecorded immune exposures. The TCR sequence derives from a woman aged 45 to 65 in good health and CMV-seropositive. Specimen: PBMCs. This sequence joins TRBV10-2 and TRBJ2-2, with TRBD2 matching 13 bases. The DNA for the CDR3 is TGCGCCAGCAGTCGCGGACTAGCGGGAGTTAGAACCGGGGAGCTGTTTTTT. It encodes CASSRGLAGVRTGELFF.